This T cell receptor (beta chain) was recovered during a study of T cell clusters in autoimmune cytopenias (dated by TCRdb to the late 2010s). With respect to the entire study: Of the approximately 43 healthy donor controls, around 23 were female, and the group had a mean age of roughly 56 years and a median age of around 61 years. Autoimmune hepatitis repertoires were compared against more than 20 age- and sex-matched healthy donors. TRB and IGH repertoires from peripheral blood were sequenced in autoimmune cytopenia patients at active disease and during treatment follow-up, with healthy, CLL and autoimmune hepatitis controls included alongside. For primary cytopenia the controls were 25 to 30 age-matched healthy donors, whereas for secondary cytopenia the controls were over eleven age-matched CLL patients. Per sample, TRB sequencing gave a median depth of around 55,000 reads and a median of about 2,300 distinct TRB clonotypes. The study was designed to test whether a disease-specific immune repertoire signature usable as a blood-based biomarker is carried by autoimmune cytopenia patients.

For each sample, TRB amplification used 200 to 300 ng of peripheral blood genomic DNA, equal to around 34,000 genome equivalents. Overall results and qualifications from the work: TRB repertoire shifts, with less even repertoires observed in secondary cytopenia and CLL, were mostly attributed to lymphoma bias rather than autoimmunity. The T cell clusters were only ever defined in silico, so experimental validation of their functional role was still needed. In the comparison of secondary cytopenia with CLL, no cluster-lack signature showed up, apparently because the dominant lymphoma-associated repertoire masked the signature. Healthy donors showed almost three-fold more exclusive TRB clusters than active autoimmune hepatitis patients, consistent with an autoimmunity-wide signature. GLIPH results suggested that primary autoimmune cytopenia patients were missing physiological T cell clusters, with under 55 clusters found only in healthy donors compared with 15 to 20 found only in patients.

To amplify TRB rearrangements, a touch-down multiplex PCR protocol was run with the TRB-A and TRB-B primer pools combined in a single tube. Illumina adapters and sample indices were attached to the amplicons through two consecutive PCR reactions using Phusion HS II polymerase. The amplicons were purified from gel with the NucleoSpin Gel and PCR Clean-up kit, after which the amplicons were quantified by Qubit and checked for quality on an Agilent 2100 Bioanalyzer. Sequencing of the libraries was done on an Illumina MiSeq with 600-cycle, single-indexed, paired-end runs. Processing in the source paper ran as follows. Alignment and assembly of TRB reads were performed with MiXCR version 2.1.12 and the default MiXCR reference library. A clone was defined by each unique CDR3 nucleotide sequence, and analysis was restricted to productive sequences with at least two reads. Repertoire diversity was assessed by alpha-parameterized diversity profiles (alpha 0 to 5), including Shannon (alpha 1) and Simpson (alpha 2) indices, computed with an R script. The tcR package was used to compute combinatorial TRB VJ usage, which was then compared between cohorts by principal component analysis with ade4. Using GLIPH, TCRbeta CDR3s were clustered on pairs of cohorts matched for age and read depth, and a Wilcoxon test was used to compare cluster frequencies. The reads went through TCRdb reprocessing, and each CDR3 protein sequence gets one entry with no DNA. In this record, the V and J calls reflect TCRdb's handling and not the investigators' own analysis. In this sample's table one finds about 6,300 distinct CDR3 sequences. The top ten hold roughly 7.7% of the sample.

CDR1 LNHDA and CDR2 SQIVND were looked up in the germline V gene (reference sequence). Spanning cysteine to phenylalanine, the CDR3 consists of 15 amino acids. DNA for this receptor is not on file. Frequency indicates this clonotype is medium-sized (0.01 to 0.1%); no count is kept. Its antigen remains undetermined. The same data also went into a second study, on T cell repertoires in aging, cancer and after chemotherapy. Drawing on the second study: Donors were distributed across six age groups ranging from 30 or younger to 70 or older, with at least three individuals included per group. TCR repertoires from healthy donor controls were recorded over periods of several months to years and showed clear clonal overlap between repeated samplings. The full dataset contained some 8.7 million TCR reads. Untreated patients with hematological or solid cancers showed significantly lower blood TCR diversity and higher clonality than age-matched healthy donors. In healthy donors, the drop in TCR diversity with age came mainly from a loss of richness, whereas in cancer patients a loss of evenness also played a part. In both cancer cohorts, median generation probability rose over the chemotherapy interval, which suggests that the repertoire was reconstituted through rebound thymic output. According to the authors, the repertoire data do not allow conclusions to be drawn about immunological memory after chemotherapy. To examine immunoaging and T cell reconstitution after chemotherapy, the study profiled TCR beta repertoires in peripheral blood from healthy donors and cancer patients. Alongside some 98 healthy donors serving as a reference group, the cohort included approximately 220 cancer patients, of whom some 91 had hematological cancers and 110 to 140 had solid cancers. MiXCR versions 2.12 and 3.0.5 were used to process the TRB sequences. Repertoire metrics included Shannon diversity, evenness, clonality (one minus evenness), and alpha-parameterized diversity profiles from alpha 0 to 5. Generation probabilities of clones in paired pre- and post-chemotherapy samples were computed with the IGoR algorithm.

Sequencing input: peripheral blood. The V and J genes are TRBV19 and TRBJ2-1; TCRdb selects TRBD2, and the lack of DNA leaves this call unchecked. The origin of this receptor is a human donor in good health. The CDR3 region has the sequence CASSLAGGPYNEQFF.